The next 5 T cell receptor beta chains were all read from a single sample in a study of OX40 agonist ivuxolimab in advanced cancers. Measured with immunoSEQ multiplex PCR; TCRdb has only the in-frame clones, and not every one. Of around 69,000 clones in the sample, roughly 86% were seen once. Sequences were derived from CD4+ or CD8+ T cells sorted from blood, sampled in a trial of the OX40 agonist ivuxolimab. The receptors shown here come from an adult with an advanced solid tumor such as melanoma, head and neck, liver or kidney cancer.

The genes are TRBV2 and TRBJ2-7; D not certain. V was clipped by 2 bases and J by 2 bases, with 7 bases between them. This CDR3 contains 13 residues. Per the germline V gene, CDR1 is SNHLY and CDR2 is FYNNEI. Here the CDR3 reads CASSELSTYEQYV. The CDR3 DNA reads as TGTGCCAGCAGTGAACTCTCGACCTACGAGCAGTACGTC.

This rearrangement joins TRBV6-5 to TRBJ1-4; D not resolved. CDR1 and CDR2 (germline): MNHEY, SVGAGI. The V gene lost 0 bases and the J gene lost 8 bases, with 13 bases spanning the gap. This CDR3 region has 15 residues. CDR3 protein: CASSYSNDVREKLFF. CDR3 nucleotides: TGTGCCAGCAGTTACTCGAACGACGTTCGGGAAAAACTGTTTTTT.

The rearrangement uses TRBV9 and TRBJ2-3, with 10 nucleotides matching TRBD1. Germline V CDR1 and CDR2: SGDLS, YYNGEE. The CDR3 is made up of 16 amino acids. V lost 2 bases to trimming and J lost 4 bases; unmatched junction nucleotides: 7. This chain's CDR3 is CASSVGTGDMADTQYF. The DNA of the CDR3 is TGTGCCAGCAGCGTGGGGACAGGGGATATGGCAGATACGCAGTATTTT.

The J gene is TRBJ2-6, the V gene TRBV6-1; tentatively, D is TRBD1 (5 bases). Germline CDR1 reads MNHNS; CDR2 reads SASEGT. The CDR3 covers 14 residues. The V gene lost 8 bases and the J gene lost 4 bases, with 12 bases spanning the gap. CDR3: CASVQGSGANVLTF. The CDR3 nucleotides are TGTGCCAGCGTCCAGGGCTCGGGGGCCAACGTCCTGACTTTC.

The chain recombines TRBV18 with TRBJ2-3, with unresolved D. V was shortened by 2 bases and J by 5 bases, with 8 bases between the two germline ends. The CDR3 covers 13 residues. Per germline, CDR1 KGHSH and CDR2 LQKENI. This chain's CDR3 is CASSPGMGDTQYF. CDR3 sequence (DNA): TGTGCCAGCTCACCAGGGATGGGAGATACGCAGTATTTT. The entire variable domain, with the rest obtained from reference TRBV18 and TRBJ2-3, is as follows: NAGVMQNPRHLVRRRGQEARLRCSPMKGHSHVYWYRQLPEEGLKFMVYLQKENIIDESGMPKERFSAEFPKEGPSILRIQQVVRGDSAAYFCASSPGMGDTQYFGPGTRLTVL.